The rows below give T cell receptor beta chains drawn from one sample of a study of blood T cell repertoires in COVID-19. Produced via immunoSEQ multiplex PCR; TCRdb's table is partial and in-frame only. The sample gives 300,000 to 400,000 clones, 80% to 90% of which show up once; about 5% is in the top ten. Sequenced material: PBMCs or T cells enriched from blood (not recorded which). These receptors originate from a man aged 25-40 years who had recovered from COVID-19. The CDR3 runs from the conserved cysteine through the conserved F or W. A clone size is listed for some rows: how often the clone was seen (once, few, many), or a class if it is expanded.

CDR3aa: CASSLGGATGELFF
j_gene: TRBJ2-2
v_gene: TRBV5-4
abundance: -

CDR3aa: CASKTSRTQETQYF
j_gene: TRBJ2-5
v_gene: TRBV2
abundance: -

CDR3aa: CASSLRTVSYEQYF
j_gene: TRBJ2-7
v_gene: TRBV4-1
abundance: -

CDR3aa: CASSWGENTEAFF
j_gene: TRBJ1-1
v_gene: TRBV12-3/TRBV12-4
abundance: once

CDR3aa: CASQKAGGNTGELFF
j_gene: TRBJ2-2
v_gene: TRBV5-1
abundance: -

CDR3aa: CASSLIPQGVDYGYTF
j_gene: TRBJ1-2
v_gene: TRBV7-8
abundance: -

CDR3aa: CASSHEPGQGGEKLFF
j_gene: TRBJ1-4
v_gene: TRBV4-1
abundance: -

CDR3aa: CAWTVRSAGINEQFF
j_gene: TRBJ2-1
v_gene: TRBV30
abundance: -

CDR3aa: CASSASSGVLNEQFF
j_gene: TRBJ2-1
v_gene: TRBV7-8
abundance: few

CDR3aa: CASSGDRASYNEQFF
j_gene: TRBJ2-1
v_gene: TRBV5-4
abundance: once

CDR3aa: CATKYGTSTGYEQYF
j_gene: TRBJ2-7
v_gene: TRBV6-5
abundance: -

CDR3aa: CASSLLSGSQETQYF
j_gene: TRBJ2-5
v_gene: TRBV7-6
abundance: -

CDR3aa: CASSDEEGNQPQHF
j_gene: TRBJ1-5
v_gene: TRBV6-4
abundance: -

CDR3aa: CASSSSGQGFYEQYF
j_gene: TRBJ2-7
v_gene: TRBV11-2
abundance: -

CDR3aa: CASRRSGDNQPQHF
j_gene: TRBJ1-5
v_gene: TRBV2
abundance: -

CDR3aa: CASSLYLGAYNEQFF
j_gene: TRBJ2-1
v_gene: TRBV28
abundance: -

CDR3aa: CASSLFPTGDEGTEAFF
j_gene: TRBJ1-1
v_gene: TRBV27
abundance: -

CDR3aa: CASSSGQSYEQYF
j_gene: TRBJ2-7
v_gene: TRBV28
abundance: -

CDR3aa: CASSIGTDSNQPQHF
j_gene: TRBJ1-5
v_gene: TRBV5-1
abundance: once

CDR3aa: CASSPLAGVDTEAFF
j_gene: TRBJ1-1
v_gene: TRBV5-1
abundance: -

CDR3aa: CATSRKGAGNTIYF
j_gene: TRBJ1-3
v_gene: TRBV15
abundance: -

CDR3aa: CASSLEQDPYEQYF
j_gene: TRBJ2-7
v_gene: TRBV5-1
abundance: once

CDR3aa: CASNSGQFLSSNQPQHF
j_gene: TRBJ1-5
v_gene: TRBV10-2
abundance: once

CDR3aa: CASSLGDSSQPQHF
j_gene: TRBJ1-5
v_gene: TRBV7-6
abundance: -

CDR3aa: CASSELQSVGNQPQHF
j_gene: TRBJ1-5
v_gene: TRBV2
abundance: -

CDR3aa: CASSLASQGAGPTNEKLFF
j_gene: TRBJ1-4
v_gene: TRBV7-2
abundance: -

CDR3aa: CASSLGTPSGYTF
j_gene: TRBJ1-2
v_gene: TRBV6-5
abundance: -

CDR3aa: CASSFRNINTEAFF
j_gene: TRBJ1-1
v_gene: TRBV7-3
abundance: -

CDR3aa: CASGGGDTQYF
j_gene: TRBJ2-3
v_gene: TRBV4-1
abundance: -

CDR3aa: CASRGLAGGQETQYF
j_gene: TRBJ2-5
v_gene: TRBV2
abundance: -

CDR3aa: CAIENPGGHPSNLSTDTQYF
j_gene: TRBJ2-3
v_gene: TRBV10-3
abundance: -

CDR3aa: CASSSSGGGGYSNQPQHF
j_gene: TRBJ1-5
v_gene: TRBV4-2
abundance: -

CDR3aa: CASSSPGLAGEYEQYF
j_gene: TRBJ2-7
v_gene: TRBV7-6
abundance: -

CDR3aa: CASSDAGLPPYEQYF
j_gene: TRBJ2-7
v_gene: TRBV2
abundance: few

CDR3aa: CASSLGLGIAGVPTGELFF
j_gene: TRBJ2-2
v_gene: TRBV28
abundance: -

CDR3aa: CAIGTSGSQSSYNEQFF
j_gene: TRBJ2-1
v_gene: TRBV10-3
abundance: -

CDR3aa: CSVQDSHSNQPQHF
j_gene: TRBJ1-5
v_gene: TRBV29-1
abundance: -

CDR3aa: CASSLGLERQDNYGYTF
j_gene: TRBJ1-2
v_gene: TRBV7-9
abundance: -

CDR3aa: CASSRGQGAYEQYF
j_gene: TRBJ2-7
v_gene: TRBV4-1
abundance: once

CDR3aa: CASRPRGLLENTIYF
j_gene: TRBJ1-3
v_gene: TRBV28
abundance: -

CDR3aa: CASSRQETQYF
j_gene: TRBJ2-5
v_gene: TRBV6-5
abundance: -

CDR3aa: CASSADRGTLYGYTF
j_gene: TRBJ1-2
v_gene: TRBV19
abundance: -

CDR3aa: CASSLAGGEYEQYF
j_gene: TRBJ2-7
v_gene: TRBV7-9
abundance: -

CDR3aa: CASRRTGNNQPQHF
j_gene: TRBJ1-5
v_gene: TRBV28
abundance: -

CDR3aa: CASRDRGATDTQYF
j_gene: TRBJ2-3
v_gene: TRBV2
abundance: -

CDR3aa: CAISESDRRSQPQHF
j_gene: TRBJ1-5
v_gene: TRBV10-3
abundance: -

CDR3aa: CSVTGQGIAQYF
j_gene: TRBJ2-5
v_gene: TRBV29-1
abundance: -

CDR3aa: CASSVDLAVYNEQFF
j_gene: TRBJ2-1
v_gene: TRBV9
abundance: -

CDR3aa: CATSDWRTGVGEQYF
j_gene: TRBJ2-7
v_gene: TRBV24-1
abundance: -

CDR3aa: CASSPYVGEAFF
j_gene: TRBJ1-1
v_gene: TRBV7-9
abundance: -

CDR3aa: CAISRQGAQYEQYF
j_gene: TRBJ2-7
v_gene: TRBV10-3
abundance: -

CDR3aa: CASRTSRGANTEAFF
j_gene: TRBJ1-1
v_gene: TRBV27
abundance: -

CDR3aa: CASSWGLGGGYNEQFF
j_gene: TRBJ2-1
v_gene: TRBV27
abundance: -

CDR3aa: CASSPDRGFFGYTF
j_gene: TRBJ1-2
v_gene: TRBV21-1
abundance: -

CDR3aa: CASSSYGGASYNEQFF
j_gene: TRBJ2-1
v_gene: TRBV6-5
abundance: few

CDR3aa: CASSLGTGVQQPQHF
j_gene: TRBJ1-5
v_gene: TRBV5-1
abundance: -

CDR3aa: CATSDLQGNQPQHF
j_gene: TRBJ1-5
v_gene: TRBV24-1
abundance: -

CDR3aa: CASSLVGQGWSPLHF
j_gene: TRBJ1-6
v_gene: TRBV5-8
abundance: -

CDR3aa: CASSYSQGAGYGYTF
j_gene: TRBJ1-2
v_gene: TRBV6-5
abundance: -

CDR3aa: CASSPSGGSNEQFF
j_gene: TRBJ2-1
v_gene: TRBV7-3
abundance: -